These 13 T cell receptor beta chains were all obtained from the same sample, sequenced in a study of graft-versus-host responses after intestinal transplantation. Assay used: immunoSEQ multiplex PCR; TCRdb lists only in-frame clones, some missing. The sample holds about 60,000 clones, roughly 89% seen once. Both intraepithelial and lamina propria lymphocytes were released by processing graft tissue. The material sequenced was ileum tissue, taken 350 to 400 days after transplant. The receptors originated from a human patient who received an intestinal transplant, so some T cells may come from the graft donor.

V usage is TRBV6-4 and J usage is TRBJ2-1, with D uncertain. This CDR3 has 15 amino acids. Trimming took off 0 bases at V and 4 bases at J, with 10 bases between the two ends. The germline CDR1 and CDR2 sequences are MRHNA and SNTAGT. The CDR3 sequence is CASSDSGGTYNEQFF. The CDR3 nucleotides are TGTGCCAGCAGTGACTCGGGCGGAACGTACAATGAGCAGTTCTTC.

V gene TRBV7-3 combines with J gene TRBJ2-1; D unresolved. Germline loops: CDR1 SGHTA, CDR2 FQGTGA. The CDR3 extends over 13 amino acids. Trimming took off 2 bases at V and 5 bases at J, with 7 bases between the two ends. CDR3 loop: CASSLDPNNEQFF. CDR3 bases: TGTGCCAGCAGCTTAGACCCGAACAATGAGCAGTTCTTC.

The chain couples TRBV2 to TRBJ2-1, with 13 nucleotides matching TRBD2. With V trimmed by 6 bases and J by 4 bases, 6 bases remained unmatched. The length of the CDR3 is 16 residues. The germline CDR1 and CDR2 sequences are SNHLY and FYNNEI. The CDR3 sequence is CASSKELAGGYNEQFF. The CDR3 DNA follows: TGTGCCAGCAGCAAAGAACTAGCGGGAGGGTACAATGAGCAGTTCTTC.

The rearrangement uses TRBV7-9 and TRBJ1-6; D remains unclear. The CDR3 covers 14 residues. Trimming stripped 1 base from V and 9 bases from J, with 10 bases between. Germline assignment: CDR1 SEHNR and CDR2 FQNEAQ (reference sequence). DNA for the CDR3: TGTGCCAGCAGCTTAGTCAGCCTTACTTCACCCCTCCACTTT. This gives the protein CASSLVSLTSPLHF.

V usage is TRBV7-9 and J usage is TRBJ2-3; D gene unclear. Trimming shortened V by 4 bases and J by 7 bases, and 6 bases separated the two germline ends. Germline lookup yields CDR1 SEHNR and CDR2 FQNEAQ (reference sequence). The CDR3 loop spans 11 amino acids. Here the CDR3 DNA reads TGTGCCAGCAGCTCGGAGAATACGCAGTATTTT. Translation: CASSSENTQYF.

CDR3 sequence reads: CASTTSMTGGQETQYF. The CDR3 region has the DNA TGTGCCAGCACCACAAGCATGACAGGGGGCCAAGAGACCCAGTACTTC. V usage is TRBV2 and J usage is TRBJ2-5, with 9 nucleotides matching TRBD1. The trim removed 7 bases at V and 1 base at J, leaving 10 bases unmatched. CDR1 is SNHLY, CDR2 FYNNEI, per germline. This CDR3 has 16 amino acids.

The chain couples TRBV7-9 to TRBJ2-7; TRBD2 is a possible D gene (6 bases). Trimming took off 5 bases at V and 0 bases at J, with 11 bases between the two ends. The CDR3 consists of 14 residues. CDR1 is SEHNR, CDR2 FQNEAQ, per germline (reference sequence). CDR3 sequence: CASSPDGGSYEQYF. CDR3 bases: TGTGCCAGCAGCCCAGACGGGGGCTCCTACGAGCAGTACTTC.

The chain couples TRBV6-5 to TRBJ1-2; D is unresolved. V was shortened by 2 bases and J by 6 bases, with 13 bases between the two germline ends. The CDR3 has 14 residues. Germline lookup yields CDR1 MNHEY and CDR2 SVGAGI. The CDR3 is CASSYTRSPDGYTF. In nucleotides, the CDR3 is TGTGCCAGCAGTTACACGAGGTCACCGGATGGCTACACCTTC.

J is TRBJ2-1 and V is TRBV9; TRBD2 might be the D (5 bases). V shed 3 bases and J shed 12 bases, with 13 bases lying between them. The CDR3 is made up of 12 amino acids. The germline V gene encodes CDR1 SGDLS and CDR2 YYNGEE. The chain's CDR3 is CASSATGFGQFF. Written as DNA, the CDR3 is TGTGCCAGCAGCGCAACGGGGTTTGGGCAGTTCTTC.

This rearrangement joins TRBV4-1 to TRBJ2-1, with D perhaps TRBD2 (5 bases). V was pared by 1 base and J by 3 bases, with 10 bases between. The CDR3 spans 15 residues. Germline V CDR1 and CDR2: MGHRA, YSYEKL. The CDR3: CASSQGPSSYNEQFF. DNA for the CDR3: TGCGCCAGCAGCCAAGGGCCTAGCAGCTACAATGAGCAGTTCTTC.

In DNA form, the CDR3 reads TGTGCCAGCAGCCTCACCGGTCGCACTGAAGCTTTCTTT. Protein: CASSLTGRTEAFF. V is TRBV7-2 and J is TRBJ1-1; D is unresolved. Germline V gene lookup returns CDR1 SGHTA and CDR2 FQGNSA. Trimming left V 5 bases short and J 4 bases short, with 11 bases between. CDR3 size: 13 residues.

The chain links TRBV30 to TRBJ2-5; perhaps TRBD2 as D (6 bases). The CDR3 has 13 amino acids. Germline V CDR1 and CDR2: GTSNPN, SVGIG (reference sequence). V shed 0 bases and J shed 11 bases, with 16 bases lying between them. For the CDR3, the DNA is TGTGCCTGGAGTGTACGGGGGACGGGGGAGCAGTACTTC. Its translation is CAWSVRGTGEQYF. The entire variable domain, with the rest obtained from reference TRBV30 and TRBJ2-5, is as follows: SQTIHQWPATLVQPVGSPLSLECTVEGTSNPNLYWYRQAAGRGLQLLFYSVGIGQISSEVPQNLSASRPQDRQFILSSKKLLLSDSGFYLCAWSVRGTGEQYFGPGTRLLVL.

The chain employs TRBV9 and TRBJ2-5; D ambiguous. Germline assignment: CDR1 SGDLS and CDR2 YYNGEE. This CDR3 has 14 residues. Trimming removed 4 bases at V and 3 bases at J, with 13 bases between. The CDR3 reads CASSPPEWEETQYF. The CDR3 bases are TGTGCCAGCAGCCCCCCGGAATGGGAAGAGACCCAGTACTTC.